This TCR beta chain was sequenced for a study of OX40 agonist ivuxolimab in advanced cancers. At the level of the study: Every 2 weeks, ivuxolimab was infused into the patients intravenously at between 0.01 and 10 mg/kg. Subjects had a mean age of around 63 years, with a range of roughly 20 to 79; approximately 83% were male. Study conclusions and caveats: In general, CD8+ T cells held more expanded clones than CD4+ did, on average.

Assay used: immunoSEQ multiplex PCR; TCRdb lists only in-frame clones, some missing. The top ten clones hold 4% to 5% of a sample with 35,000 to 45,000 clones, roughly nine tenths of them seen once. This clone was observed a single time. Antigen: not known. The CDR3 covers 15 residues. The germline gives CDR1 PRHDT, CDR2 FYEKMQ (reference sequence). The ends lost 6 bases at V and 2 bases at J; junction bases unmatched: 7. Blood got drawn at baseline, again on cycle 4 day 1, and then on cycle 7 day 1. The genes are TRBV13 and TRBJ1-3, with 7 nucleotides matching TRBD1. The source was CD4+ or CD8+ T cells sorted from blood, collected in a trial of the OX40 agonist ivuxolimab. The clonotype comes from an adult with an advanced solid tumor such as melanoma, head and neck, liver or kidney cancer. The CDR3 reads CASRHRGQAGNTIYF. In nucleotides, the CDR3 is TGTGCCAGCAGGCACAGGGGCCAGGCTGGAAACACCATATATTTT.